The 15 T cell receptor beta chains below come from one sample, sequenced in a study of CD8 T cells in ankylosing spondylitis (dated by TCRdb to 2016 to 2017). The library was built by means of 5' RACE. Sequenced on an Illumina HiSeq 2500. The public reads were quality trimmed at Q25 with fastp and then assembled into clones with MiXCR by TCRdb, keeping productive beta chains. Every CDR3 protein is listed once, alongside the most common genes and DNA of its rows. This sample is represented by 40,000 or so distinct CDR3 sequences; less than 3.5% of them were singletons. Of the sample, 4% to 5.5% falls within the top ten clones. The specimen was blood, either unsorted or a sorted T cell fraction (not recorded which). The receptor source for this set is a male donor with ankylosing spondylitis or in good health (not recorded which).

This clonotype was seen many times. The gene calls are TRBV9 and TRBJ2-1, with TRBD1 as a possible D gene (5 bases). Germline assignment: CDR1 SGDLS and CDR2 YYNGEE. V lost 3 bases and J 5 bases, leaving 9 bases between the germline ends. The CDR3 is 13 amino acids. In DNA form, the CDR3 reads TGTGCCAGCAGCGCGACAGTAGACAATGAGCAGTTCTTC. Its protein product is CASSATVDNEQFF.

This clonotype showed up many times. The chain uses TRBV9 and TRBJ2-1; D uncertain. CDR1 SGDLS and CDR2 YYNGEE come from the germline V gene. V was clipped by 0 bases and J by 3 bases, with 7 bases between them. The CDR3 covers 14 residues. CDR3 in DNA: TGTGCCAGCAGCGTAGTGTCAAACTACAATGAGCAGTTCTTC. The encoded protein is CASSVVSNYNEQFF.

This clonotype occurred many times. This chain joins TRBV9 and TRBJ2-1; D is possibly TRBD2 (6 bases). This CDR3 has 15 amino acids. V dropped 0 bases and J dropped 0 bases, with 7 bases sitting between them. CDR1 and CDR2 from the germline V gene are SGDLS and YYNGEE. CDR3 sequence: CASSVAEGSYNEQFF. The CDR3, as DNA: TGTGCCAGCAGCGTAGCGGAGGGCTCCTACAATGAGCAGTTCTTC.

This clonotype was seen many times. The J gene is TRBJ2-1, the V gene TRBV9; 9 positions match TRBD2. This CDR3 spans 13 amino acids. Germline loops: CDR1 SGDLS, CDR2 YYNGEE. V shed 2 bases, J shed 8 bases, and the junction held 2 bases outside the gene matches. The DNA for the CDR3 is TGTGCCAGCAGCGTCCTAGCGGGGTATGAGCAGTTCTTC. As protein: CASSVLAGYEQFF.

This clonotype was recorded at least ten times. DNA for the CDR3: TGTGCCAGCAGCGCCCCCGGGACAGGCGAAAAACTGTTTTTT. It translates to CASSAPGTGEKLFF. The chain recombines TRBV9 with TRBJ1-4, with 8 bases that match TRBD1. After removal of 3 bases from V and 8 bases from J, the junction contained 6 bases not matched to a gene. The V gene's germline CDR1 is SGDLS and CDR2 YYNGEE. The CDR3 consists of 14 residues.

The sample holds many counts of this clonotype. This sequence joins TRBV9 and TRBJ1-1; D possibly corresponds to TRBD1 (5 bases). This CDR3 contains 15 residues. V was trimmed by 3 bases and J by 0 bases, leaving 12 bases between them. Germline values: CDR1 SGDLS, CDR2 YYNGEE. CDR3 in DNA: TGTGCCAGCAGCGAGTGGGGACGGATGAACACTGAAGCTTTCTTT. Its translation: CASSEWGRMNTEAFF.

This clonotype has at least ten counts. The chain is built from TRBV9 and TRBJ2-3; D may be TRBD1 (6 bases). Per the germline V gene, CDR1 is SGDLS and CDR2 is YYNGEE. The CDR3 has 16 amino acids. V dropped 4 bases and J dropped 6 bases, with 21 bases sitting between them. CDR3: CASSPRGTGTPDTQYF. The CDR3 coding sequence is TGTGCCAGCAGCCCCCGGGGAACAGGGACCCCCGATACGCAGTATTTT. Full variable domain (outside the CDR3, taken from reference TRBV9 and TRBJ2-3): DSGVTQTPKHLITATGQRVTLRCSPRSGDLSVYWYQQSLDQGLQFLIQYYNGEERAKGNILERFSAQQFPDLHSELNLSSLELGDSALYFCASSPRGTGTPDTQYFGPGTRLTVL.

This clonotype was detected many times. This rearrangement joins TRBV9 to TRBJ2-7; no clear D. Germline V gene lookup returns CDR1 SGDLS and CDR2 YYNGEE. Deletions cut 4 bases from V and 3 bases from J, with 11 bases between. CDR3 length equals 13 residues. The CDR3 DNA reads TGTGCCAGCAGCCCCGAGCCTCTCTACGAGCAGTACTTC. It specifies CASSPEPLYEQYF.

This clonotype has ten or more counts. The gene calls are TRBV9 and TRBJ1-5; D is ambiguous. Germline loops: CDR1 SGDLS, CDR2 YYNGEE. This CDR3 has 14 residues. V lost 3 bases, J lost 0 bases, and 7 bases lay in between. The CDR3 protein is CASSGEPSNQPQHF. The CDR3 DNA follows: TGTGCCAGCAGCGGAGAACCTAGCAATCAGCCCCAGCATTTT.

Ten or more counts support this clonotype. V usage is TRBV9 and J usage is TRBJ2-1; no firm D call. The CDR3 is made up of 14 amino acids. V lost 4 bases to trimming and J lost 9 bases, with 17 bases between them. Germline CDR1 and CDR2: SGDLS and YYNGEE. This CDR3 is CASSTTRGETEQFF. In DNA, the CDR3 is TGTGCCAGCAGCACAACCCGAGGAGAGACTGAGCAGTTCTTC. The full variable domain, completed using reference TRBV9 and TRBJ2-1, is DSGVTQTPKHLITATGQRVTLRCSPRSGDLSVYWYQQSLDQGLQFLIQYYNGEERAKGNILERFSAQQFPDLHSELNLSSLELGDSALYFCASSTTRGETEQFFGPGTRLTVL.

This clonotype was counted many times. The genes are TRBV9 and TRBJ2-2, with D perhaps given as TRBD1 or TRBD2 (5 bases each). Germline V gene sequence: CDR1 SGDLS, CDR2 YYNGEE. The CDR3 runs 15 residues. Between the trimmed V and J ends, which lost 4 bases and 0 bases, there was a span of 10 bases. In DNA, the CDR3 is TGTGCCAGCAGCATCGGGACGGCGAACACCGGGGAGCTGTTTTTT. It codes for CASSIGTANTGELFF.

This clonotype has a count of ten or more. J is TRBJ2-1 and V is TRBV9, with 11 bases lining up with TRBD2. Germline CDR1 SGDLS, CDR2 YYNGEE. The CDR3 is 15 amino acids. Trimming at V came to 0 bases and at J to 7 bases, leaving 3 bases not matched to a gene. CDR3 residues: CASSVDSGRVNEQFF. Written as DNA, the CDR3 is TGTGCCAGCAGCGTAGATAGCGGGAGGGTGAATGAGCAGTTCTTC.

The sample holds many counts of this clonotype. V and J are TRBV9 and TRBJ1-1; possibly TRBD1 for D (5 bases). CDR1 and CDR2 from the germline V gene are SGDLS and YYNGEE. The CDR3 loop spans 17 amino acids. V lost 0 bases and J lost 1, with 16 bases in between. CDR3 sequence reads: CASSVALGRGENTEAFF. CDR3 nucleotides: TGTGCCAGCAGCGTAGCATTGGGACGCGGGGAGAACACTGAAGCTTTCTTT.

This clonotype was seen at least ten times. V is TRBV9 and J is TRBJ2-1; D possibly corresponds to TRBD2 (6 bases). The germline V gene encodes CDR1 SGDLS and CDR2 YYNGEE. V was shortened by 0 bases and J by 9 bases, with 10 bases between the two germline ends. This CDR3 region has 13 residues. CDR3 amino acids: CASSVDGTSEQFF. In DNA, the CDR3 is TGTGCCAGCAGCGTAGATGGGACTTCTGAGCAGTTCTTC.

This clonotype has at least ten counts. The chain is built from TRBV9 and TRBJ2-1; a weak D match, TRBD2 (6 bases). The germline gives CDR1 SGDLS, CDR2 YYNGEE. This CDR3 spans 14 amino acids. V shed 4 bases and J shed 8 bases, with 16 bases lying between them. The DNA for the CDR3 is TGTGCCAGCAGCAGCGGGCGCGGCCAGTATGAGCAGTTCTTC. Protein: CASSSGRGQYEQFF.